Listed below are T cell receptor beta chains from one sample, sequenced in a study of blood T cell repertoires in COVID-19. The data were produced by immunoSEQ multiplex PCR, yet TCRdb's version contains in-frame clones alone and is incomplete. Here the sample spans about 91,000 clones, roughly nine tenths being singletons. Sequenced input: peripheral blood. The receptor set was obtained from a man between 65 and 85 years old with acute or convalescent COVID-19. Both conserved end residues are part of each CDR3. D genes are given only for firm matches. Clone size is given for some rows only: seen once, a few or many times, or a class if the clone is expanded.

>-|-|TRBV27|TRBJ1-1
CASSLSGGGGTEAFF
TGTGCCAGCAGTTTATCGGGGGGTGGGGGCACTGAAGCTTTCTTT
>-|TRBD1|TRBV6-4|TRBJ2-1
CASSEVGGQNEQFF
TGTGCCAGCAGTGAGGTAGGGGGCCAAAATGAGCAGTTCTTC
>-|TRBD1|TRBV30|TRBJ2-5
CAWNPSGQAQETQYF
TGTGCCTGGAACCCCTCGGGACAGGCCCAAGAGACCCAGTACTTC
>-|TRBD2|TRBV28|TRBJ2-3
CASLSGGLSDTQYF
TGTGCCAGCCTTAGCGGGGGGTTGTCGGATACGCAGTATTTT
>-|-|TRBV2|TRBJ2-2
CASSATANTGELFF
TGTGCCAGCAGTGCTACGGCGAACACCGGGGAGCTGTTTTTT
>-|TRBD2|TRBV15|TRBJ2-3
CATSRPRGLAGGLSTDTQYF
TGTGCCACCAGCAGACCCCGGGGACTAGCGGGGGGACTGAGCACAGATACGCAGTATTTT
>-|-|TRBV19|TRBJ1-6
CASRGPPINSPLHF
TGTGCCTCCAGGGGACCTCCTATTAATTCACCCCTCCACTTT
>-|-|TRBV28|TRBJ2-7
CASPPGRRTDTYEQYF
TGTGCCAGCCCCCCTGGAAGGAGGACCGATACCTACGAGCAGTACTTC
>-|-|TRBV29-1|TRBJ1-1
CSAAGGNTEAFF
TGCAGCGCCGCGGGAGGGAACACTGAAGCTTTCTTT
>-|TRBD1|TRBV9|TRBJ1-1
CASSARGQSNTEAFF
TGTGCCAGCAGCGCGAGGGGACAGTCGAACACTGAAGCTTTCTTT
>-|-|TRBV2|TRBJ2-7
CASSDVQFREQYF
TGTGCCAGCAGTGATGTCCAGTTTCGCGAGCAGTACTTC
>-|-|TRBV6-5|TRBJ1-6
CASSYSEGRGFSPLHF
TGTGCCAGCAGTTACTCAGAAGGGCGGGGGTTTTCACCCCTCCACTTT
>-|TRBD2|TRBV7-7|TRBJ2-2
CASSLGLADNANTGELFF
TGTGCCAGCAGCTTAGGGCTAGCGGACAACGCGAACACCGGGGAGCTGTTTTTT
>-|-|TRBV3-1/TRBV3-2|TRBJ1-6
CASLDAGSNSPLHF
TGTGCCAGCCTTGACGCAGGGTCAAATTCACCCCTCCACTTT
>-|-|TRBV5-1|TRBJ1-1
CASSLTGSAEAFF
TGCGCCAGCAGCCTCACAGGGTCTGCTGAAGCTTTCTTT
>-|TRBD1|TRBV9|TRBJ1-4
CASSVRDSREKLFF
TGTGCCAGCAGCGTCCGGGACAGCCGTGAAAAACTGTTTTTT
>-|-|TRBV7-9|TRBJ2-2
CASSPGSFGTGELFF
TGTGCCAGCAGCCCGGGGAGCTTCGGCACCGGGGAGCTGTTTTTT
>-|TRBD1|TRBV5-4|TRBJ1-1
CASSGINRGPDEAFF
TGTGCCAGCAGCGGGATAAACAGGGGGCCCGATGAAGCTTTCTTT
>-|-|TRBV6-1|TRBJ1-1
CASSEGTLGTEAFF
TGTGCCAGCAGTGAAGGGACATTGGGCACTGAAGCTTTCTTT
>-|TRBD2|TRBV5-1|TRBJ2-2
CASSLRLAGGFANTGELFF
TGCGCCAGCAGCTTGAGACTAGCGGGGGGATTCGCGAACACCGGGGAGCTGTTTTTT
>-|-|TRBV28|TRBJ1-5
CASTAGNNQPQHF
TGTGCCAGCACCGCAGGAAACAATCAGCCCCAGCATTTT
>-|-|TRBV7-8|TRBJ2-3
CASSLYEKLPTDTQYF
TGTGCCAGCAGCTTATACGAGAAACTCCCCACAGATACGCAGTATTTT
>few|-|TRBV7-9|TRBJ1-2
CASSLGGISNYGYTF
TGTGCCAGCAGCTTAGGGGGCATCTCTAACTATGGCTACACCTTC
>-|-|TRBV6-4|TRBJ1-6
CASSDYSYNSPLHF
TGTGCCAGCAGTGACTATAGTTATAATTCACCCCTCCACTTT
>-|TRBD1|TRBV5-5|TRBJ2-6
CASSLTWAGGSGANVLTF
TGTGCCAGCAGCTTGACATGGGCAGGGGGATCTGGGGCCAACGTCCTGACTTTC
>-|TRBD2|TRBV11-2|TRBJ2-5
CASSLGRAGGVETQYF
TGTGCCAGCAGCTTAGGGAGAGCGGGGGGCGTAGAGACCCAGTACTTC
>-|-|TRBV9|TRBJ2-5
CASSVSSGQETQYF
TGTGCCAGCAGCGTAAGTAGCGGCCAAGAGACCCAGTACTTC
>-|-|TRBV3-1/TRBV3-2|TRBJ2-1
CASSQGTGSSYNEQFF
TGTGCCAGCAGCCAAGGGACGGGGAGCTCCTACAATGAGCAGTTCTTC
>-|-|TRBV25-1|TRBJ2-3
CASSGGQDTQYF
TGTGCCAGCAGTGGAGGTCAGGATACGCAGTATTTT
>-|TRBD1|TRBV4-2|TRBJ2-4
CASSQEGTGQGIAKNIQYF
TGTGCCAGCAGCCAAGAGGGGACCGGACAGGGGATTGCCAAAAACATTCAGTACTTC
>-|-|TRBV6-2/TRBV6-3|TRBJ1-2
CASSPTGYGYTF
TGTGCCAGCAGCCCCACGGGTTATGGCTACACCTTC
>-|TRBD1|TRBV7-9|TRBJ2-5
CASSYGQGRGETQYF
TGTGCCAGCAGCTACGGACAGGGGAGGGGAGAGACCCAGTACTTC
>few|-|TRBV6-1|TRBJ2-3
CASSEAVTGTDTQYF
TGTGCCAGCAGTGAAGCCGTAACAGGCACAGATACGCAGTATTTT
>-|-|TRBV28|TRBJ1-5
CASSRTHGSNQPQHF
TGTGCCAGCAGCAGAACCCATGGTAGCAATCAGCCCCAGCATTTT
>-|TRBD1|TRBV23-1|TRBJ1-1
CASSPDRGLNTEAFF
TGCGCCAGCAGTCCCGACAGGGGATTGAACACTGAAGCTTTCTTT
>few|-|TRBV6-4|TRBJ1-2
CASSDGQGGFGYTF
TGTGCCAGCAGTGACGGGCAGGGAGGTTTTGGCTACACCTTC
>-|TRBD2|TRBV5-1|TRBJ2-3
CASSLGGGSGGTDTQYF
TGCGCCAGCAGCTTGGGAGGAGGAAGCGGGGGCACAGATACGCAGTATTTT
>-|-|TRBV5-6|TRBJ1-6
CASSLGRFSYNSPLHF
TGTGCCAGCAGCTTGGGGCGGTTCTCCTATAATTCACCCCTCCACTTT
>few|-|TRBV9|TRBJ2-2
CASSAVRGGGELFF
TGTGCCAGCAGCGCTGTGAGGGGAGGCGGGGAGCTGTTTTTT
>-|TRBD2|TRBV5-1|TRBJ2-3
CATKSTSLREDTQYF
TGCGCCACCAAATCGACTAGCCTACGAGAGGATACGCAGTATTTT
>-|-|TRBV28|TRBJ2-7
CASSFGFRGYEQYF
TGTGCCAGCAGTTTCGGTTTCAGGGGCTACGAGCAGTACTTC
>few|TRBD1|TRBV27|TRBJ1-4
CASSPYRGVNEKLFF
TGTGCCAGCAGTCCCTACAGGGGAGTTAATGAAAAACTGTTTTTT
>-|TRBD1|TRBV5-4|TRBJ1-1
CASYGQGSLMNTEAFF
TGTGCCAGCTACGGACAGGGGTCCCTCATGAACACTGAAGCTTTCTTT
>-|TRBD1|TRBV7-8|TRBJ1-2
CASSSRSGGKDGYTF
TGTGCCAGCAGCTCGAGATCAGGGGGCAAGGATGGCTACACCTTC
>few|-|TRBV5-1|TRBJ2-2
CASSVTVAGELFF
TGCGCCAGCAGCGTGACAGTCGCCGGGGAGCTGTTTTTT
>-|-|TRBV5-1|TRBJ1-3
CASSPQGRGFNTIYF
TGCGCCAGCAGCCCCCAGGGAAGGGGGTTCAACACCATATATTTT
>once|TRBD1|TRBV29-1|TRBJ2-7
CSVESRNRGNEASSYEQYF
TGCAGCGTTGAATCACGCAACAGGGGGAATGAAGCGAGCTCCTACGAGCAGTACTTC
>-|TRBD1|TRBV6-5|TRBJ1-2
CASSYSQGARRGYTF
TGTGCCAGCAGTTACTCCCAGGGGGCCCGACGGGGCTACACCTTC
>-|TRBD1|TRBV3-1/TRBV3-2|TRBJ1-1
CASSPVRGRLYEAFF
TGTGCCAGCAGCCCCGTCAGGGGGCGGCTTTACGAAGCTTTCTTT
>-|TRBD1|TRBV11-1|TRBJ2-5
CASSPRQGAGETQYF
TGTGCCAGCAGCCCAAGACAGGGGGCAGGGGAGACCCAGTACTTC
>few|-|TRBV19|TRBJ2-7
CASSTVGGSYEQYF
TGTGCCAGTAGTACGGTAGGGGGCTCCTACGAGCAGTACTTC